This passage covers 27 T cell receptor beta chains from one sample sequenced in a study of technical replicates of blood from a few donors. Clones were sequenced by immunoSEQ multiplex PCR, and TCRdb holds only the in-frame ones, with some missing. The sample has approximately 81,000 clones, approximately 96% seen once. Sequencing was performed on T cells isolated from PBMCs. The receptor source for this set is a human donor in good health.

V is TRBV18 and J is TRBJ1-1; 8 bases are a match to TRBD1. The CDR3 length is 14 residues. V lost 3 bases to trimming and J lost 5 bases; unmatched junction nucleotides: 5. Germline V lookup: CDR1 KGHSH, CDR2 LQKENI. CDR3 sequence reads: CASSPQGAETEAFF. The CDR3 DNA is TGTGCCAGCTCACCTCAGGGGGCTGAGACTGAAGCTTTCTTT.

The CDR3 DNA sequence: TGTGCCAGCAGTTCACTAGGGCCTAATGAGCAGTTCTTC. As protein: CASSSLGPNEQFF. The chain recombines TRBV27 with TRBJ2-1; D perhaps matches TRBD2 (5 bases). Trimming removed 4 bases at V and 7 bases at J, with 11 bases between. The CDR3 consists of 13 residues. Germline V gene sequence: CDR1 MNHEY, CDR2 SMNVEV (reference sequence).

The chain joins TRBV5-5 to TRBJ1-4; the match to TRBD1 covers 7 bases. The CDR3 spans 16 residues. V lost 4 bases, J lost 8 bases, and 14 bases stayed unmatched. Germline assignment: CDR1 SGHKS and CDR2 YYEKEE (reference sequence). CDR3 region: CASSRELQGFLEKLFF. The CDR3 DNA reads as TGTGCCAGCAGCCGGGAACTACAGGGGTTCTTGGAAAAACTGTTTTTT.

This chain connects TRBV5-1 to TRBJ2-1; 13 bases agree with TRBD2. This CDR3 comprises 15 residues. Germline values: CDR1 SGHRS, CDR2 YFSETQ. V was pared by 2 bases and J by 10 bases, with 6 bases of the junction left unmatched. CDR3 nucleotides: TGCGCCAGCAGCTTCCTAGGACTAGCGGGAGAAGAGCAGTTCTTC. Its translation: CASSFLGLAGEEQFF.

The chain combines TRBV7-8 with TRBJ2-1; TRBD2 agrees at 14 bases. From germline, CDR1 is SGHVS and CDR2 FQNEAQ. Trimming at V came to 5 bases and at J to 0 bases, leaving 6 bases not matched to a gene. CDR3 length equals 18 residues. The CDR3 region is CASSMGLAGASSYNEQFF. CDR3 in DNA: TGTGCCAGCAGCATGGGACTAGCGGGAGCGAGCTCCTACAATGAGCAGTTCTTC.

This chain uses TRBV25-1 with TRBJ2-4; possibly TRBD1 for D (5 bases). Trimming took 6 bases from V and 0 from J, leaving 15 bases between them. The CDR3 sequence is 16 residues long. Germline values: CDR1 MGHDK, CDR2 SYGVNS. In nucleotides, the CDR3 is TGTGCCAGCAGATCAAATGTAGGGGTAGCCAAAAACATTCAGTACTTC. Translating it yields CASRSNVGVAKNIQYF.

CDR3 sequence: CASSRTQSNGYTF. The CDR3 DNA sequence: TGTGCCAGCAGCCGAACCCAAAGCAATGGCTACACCTTC. The chain links TRBV7-9 to TRBJ1-2; unclear D gene. The germline gives CDR1 SEHNR, CDR2 FQNEAQ (reference sequence). The CDR3 has 13 residues. The V end lost 5 bases, the J end lost 6 bases, and 13 bases lay between the germline ends.

The rearrangement joins TRBV18 to TRBJ1-5, with no clear D. V lost 3 bases, J lost 3 bases, and 6 bases lay in between. Germline V gene data show CDR1 as KGHSH and CDR2 as LQKENI. This CDR3 has 13 residues. The CDR3 DNA reads TGTGCCAGCTCACCGGGAGTCAATCAGCCCCAGCATTTT. Translating it yields CASSPGVNQPQHF.

The chain uses TRBV5-4 and TRBJ2-1; 8 positions match TRBD2. This CDR3 comprises 14 residues. Germline V gene sequence: CDR1 SGHNT, CDR2 YYREEE (reference sequence). Trimming at V came to 7 bases and at J to 7 bases, leaving 10 bases not matched to a gene. CDR3 nucleotides: TGTGCCAGCTCCTGGGGTAGCGGGACAAATGAGCAGTTCTTC. Its translation is CASSWGSGTNEQFF. Full variable domain (rest looked up from reference TRBV5-4 and TRBJ2-1): ETGVTQSPTHLIKTRGQQVTLRCSSQSGHNTVSWYQQALGQGPQFIFQYYREEENGRGNFPPRFSGLQFPNYSSELNVNALELDDSALYLCASSWGSGTNEQFFGPGTRLTVL.

The gene calls are TRBV15 and TRBJ2-2, with D maybe TRBD2 (6 bases). CDR1 and CDR2 from the germline V gene are LNHNV and YYDKDF (reference sequence). There are 14 residues in the CDR3. Trimming cost V 3 bases and J 5 bases, with 10 bases left between them. CDR3 residues: CATSRGGETGELFF. CDR3 DNA sequence: TGTGCCACCAGCAGGGGCGGGGAGACCGGGGAGCTGTTTTTT.

V is TRBV21-1 and J is TRBJ1-5. TRBV21-1 is flagged as a pseudogene. This CDR3 has 13 amino acids. The CDR3 loop reads CASSRRERHSQHF. CDR3 bases: TGTGCCAGCAGCCGGAGGGAGCGGCATTCCCAGCATTTT.

The chain combines TRBV15 with TRBJ2-3, with TRBD2 identical over 7 bases. V lost 5 bases to trimming and J lost 3 bases; unmatched junction nucleotides: 5. CDR3 length: 14 residues. Germline V lookup: CDR1 LNHNV, CDR2 YYDKDF (reference sequence). CDR3: CATSWRGRTDTQYF. In nucleotides, the CDR3 is TGTGCCACCAGCTGGCGGGGGAGAACAGATACGCAGTATTTT.

The chain employs TRBV11-3 and TRBJ2-5, with a possible D match to TRBD1 (6 bases). The germline V and J ends were trimmed by 9 bases and 2 bases, with 10 bases remaining between them. Germline values: CDR1 SGHNT, CDR2 YENEEA. The CDR3 runs 12 residues. CDR3: CASRQGQETQYF. The DNA of the CDR3 is TGTGCCAGTCGGCAGGGGCAAGAGACCCAGTACTTC.

Remarks on this clone: Its ends do not fully match the called genes, so a read error is possible. The CDR3 region is CASSLGQGHQETQYF. The CDR3 nucleotides are TGTGCTAGCAGCTTAGGACAGGGTCATCAAGAGACCCAGTACTTC. This chain links TRBV7-7 with TRBJ2-5, with TRBD1 identical over 8 bases. This CDR3 comprises 15 residues. CDR1 and CDR2 from the germline V gene are SSHAT and FNYEAQ (reference sequence).

The chain employs TRBV6-5 and TRBJ2-7; 7 nucleotides align to TRBD2. The germline V gene has CDR1 MNHEY and CDR2 SVGAGI. V lost 7 bases and J lost 4; bases outside the gene matches: 10. CDR3 length: 14 amino acids. CDR3 DNA: TGTGCCAGCACGGGGAGGGATGGCGGGTACGAGCAGTACTTC. Translating gives CASTGRDGGYEQYF.

V and J are TRBV10-3 and TRBJ1-5; D remains unclear. The germline CDR1 and CDR2 sequences are ENHRY and SYGVKD. This CDR3 region has 14 residues. Deletions cut 0 bases from V and 4 bases from J, with 7 bases between. The CDR3 DNA follows: TGTGCCATCAGTGAGTCGACCGGGAATCAGCCCCAGCATTTT. Protein product: CAISESTGNQPQHF.

The rearrangement links TRBV5-6 to TRBJ2-4; D is possibly TRBD1 (6 bases). V was pared by 1 base and J by 2 bases, with 7 bases between. The CDR3 has 14 residues. CDR1 and CDR2 (germline): SGHDT, YYEEEE. Written as DNA, the CDR3 is TGTGCCAGCAGCTTGACAGGGACCAAAAACATTCAGTACTTC. Translation: CASSLTGTKNIQYF.

The chain employs TRBV6-1 and TRBJ2-1, with 9 bases lining up with TRBD2. The germline V gene encodes CDR1 MNHNS and CDR2 SASEGT. J was trimmed by 5 bases and V by 6 bases; bases with no gene match: 5. This CDR3 spans 14 amino acids. The CDR3 DNA sequence: TGTGCCAGCAGGGGCGGGAGGGCCGACAATGAGCAGTTCTTC. This translates into CASRGGRADNEQFF.

This clone was found once. The chain couples TRBV6-1 to TRBJ1-5; TRBD1 aligns across 8 bases. This CDR3 is built from 17 residues. V lost 1 base and J lost 0; bases outside the gene matches: 5. Germline values: CDR1 MNHNS, CDR2 SASEGT. In DNA, the CDR3 is TGTGCCAGCAGTGAAGATCGGGACAGGAGTAGCAATCAGCCCCAGCATTTT. The encoded protein is CASSEDRDRSSNQPQHF.

V gene TRBV10-3 combines with J gene TRBJ2-2; 9 bases map to TRBD2. This CDR3 is built from 14 residues. Germline assignment: CDR1 ENHRY and CDR2 SYGVKD. The trim removed 11 bases at V and 1 base at J, leaving 5 bases unmatched. CDR3 amino acids: CASLAGRNTGELFF. CDR3 DNA: TGTGCCTCCCTAGCGGGAAGGAACACCGGGGAGCTGTTTTTT.

The chain recombines TRBV5-4 with TRBJ1-4, with D possibly TRBD1 on 6 matching bases. The CDR3 has 15 residues. Trimming removed 5 bases from V and 0 bases from J, with 11 bases in between. Looked up from germline, CDR1 is SGHNT and CDR2 is YYREEE (reference sequence). The CDR3 nucleotides are TGTGCCAGCAGTGCCCAGGGGACAACTAATGAAAAACTGTTTTTT. Protein product: CASSAQGTTNEKLFF.

This chain links TRBV29-1 with TRBJ2-5; D unresolved. The CDR3 length is 10 residues. V was trimmed by 5 bases and J by 3 bases, leaving 4 bases between them. CDR1 SQVTM and CDR2 ANQGSEA come from the germline V gene. As DNA, the CDR3 is TGCAGCGTTTCCGAAGAGACCCAGTACTTC. Translating it yields CSVSEETQYF.

This clone was recorded only once. The gene calls are TRBV11-1 and TRBJ1-1, with 7 positions matching TRBD1. The CDR3 is made up of 13 amino acids. The ends lost 2 bases at V and 7 bases at J; junction bases unmatched: 4. CDR1 and CDR2 (germline): SGHAT, FQDESV (reference sequence). CDR3 sequence reads: CASSLRGGFEAFF. CDR3 nucleotides: TGTGCCAGCAGCTTAAGAGGGGGCTTTGAAGCTTTCTTT.

This clone has only one observation. The rearrangement joins TRBV4-3 to TRBJ2-3; TRBD2 aligns across 16 bases. Germline V lookup: CDR1 LGHNA, CDR2 YSLEER. V was clipped by 5 bases and J by 3 bases; unmatched bases: 2. This CDR3 has 16 amino acids. Here the CDR3 reads CASSSGLAGGTDTQYF. CDR3 bases: TGCGCCAGCAGCTCGGGACTAGCGGGAGGGACAGATACGCAGTATTTT.

The rearrangement uses TRBV30 and TRBJ1-5; D possibly corresponds to TRBD1 (5 bases). V lost 1 base to trimming and J lost 0 bases, with 7 bases between them. Germline CDR1 reads GTSNPN; CDR2 reads SVGIG (reference sequence). This CDR3 has 14 residues. This chain's CDR3 is CAWSDRSSNQPQHF. DNA of the CDR3: TGTGCCTGGAGTGACAGGTCTAGCAATCAGCCCCAGCATTTT.

CDR3 region: CASSFLQGETEAFF. CDR3 sequence (DNA): TGCGCCAGCAGCTTTTTACAGGGAGAGACTGAAGCTTTCTTT. This chain joins TRBV5-1 and TRBJ1-1; possibly TRBD1 for D (6 bases). Germline V gene lookup returns CDR1 SGHRS and CDR2 YFSETQ. The CDR3 is 14 residues long. V was clipped by 2 bases and J by 5 bases, with 13 bases between them.

In this sample, this clone turned up once. The chain joins TRBV9 to TRBJ2-7; TRBD2 matches 7 bases. With V trimmed by 6 bases and J by 6 bases, 15 bases remained unmatched. Per the germline V gene, CDR1 is SGDLS and CDR2 is YYNGEE. The CDR3 runs 15 residues. The CDR3 sequence: CASNIYWWGGSEQYF. Written as DNA, the CDR3 is TGTGCCAGCAATATTTATTGGTGGGGGGGGAGCGAGCAGTACTTC.